This T cell receptor (beta chain) was obtained from a study of monozygotic twins with inflammatory bowel disease. General study results and limits: Resolution of different T cell subtypes was not achieved. The data gave no support to a single strong IBD-associated signal or clonotype.

Germline CDR1 reads SEHNR; CDR2 reads FQNEAQ (reference sequence). CDR3 length: 14 residues. No DNA is given; TCRdb re-called the 5' RACE reads and lists each CDR3 protein once. The sample table includes 120,000 to 150,000 distinct CDR3 sequences. Each donor gave over 2 ml of peripheral blood. Total RNA from whole blood was isolated with no T cell sorting. Comments on this clonotype: Its antigen remains unidentified.

The receptor comes from a human donor with ulcerative colitis or Crohn's disease, or a healthy co-twin of an affected twin (not recorded which). Sequencing used blood. The rearrangement uses TRBV7-9 and TRBJ1-5; with no DNA, the TCRdb D assignment of TRBD1 cannot be verified. The CDR3 protein is CASSPGYGNQPQHF.